Each of the 24 T cell receptor beta chains below was sequenced from the same sample in a study of human T cells and chemical hapten exposure. Indicated time point: patch test 2, 6 weeks after DPC sensitization. Treatment denoted: therapeutic diphenylcyclopropenone sensitization with weekly scalp DPC. MiXCR was run by TCRdb on the RACE reads, yielding one entry per CDR3 protein. This sample has around 100,000 distinct CDR3 sequences, with approximately 10% found just once. Sequenced material: whole blood, taken in connection with sensitization to the hapten diphenylcyclopropenone (DPC). The receptors originated from a woman aged 40-49 years with alopecia areata. Some clones in this sample may be carry-over from other donors' samples.

This clonotype was counted between two and nine times. This rearrangement joins TRBV9 to TRBJ2-1; the match to TRBD2 covers 14 bases. CDR3 length equals 17 residues. Germline lookup yields CDR1 SGDLS and CDR2 YYNGEE. V gave up 4 bases and J gave up 9 bases; unmatched junction bases: 12. For the CDR3, the DNA is TGTGCCAGCAGCCCGATATCGACTAGCGGGGGGGCGGGTGAGCAGTTCTTC. Protein product: CASSPISTSGGAGEQFF.

This clonotype appeared many times. The chain recombines TRBV6-2 or TRBV6-3 with TRBJ1-2, with D perhaps matching TRBD1 (5 bases). Trimming removed 6 bases at V and 4 bases at J, with 18 bases between. The CDR3 is 15 amino acids. CDR1 and CDR2 from the germline V gene are MNHEY and SVGEGT. The CDR3 loop reads CASSNRGQLSYGYTF. DNA for the CDR3: TGTGCCAGCAGCAACCGGGGCCAGCTGTCCTATGGCTACACCTTC.

This clonotype was observed at least ten times. The chain has TRBV9 and TRBJ2-6; 11 nucleotides match TRBD2. Germline-derived CDR1 and CDR2 are SGDLS and YYNGEE. The CDR3 covers 18 residues. V was pared by 3 bases and J by 0 bases, with 5 bases of the junction left unmatched. CDR3 nucleotides: TGTGCCAGCAGCGCTACTAGCGGGGGAAGCTCTGGGGCCAACGTCCTGACTTTC. Amino acids: CASSATSGGSSGANVLTF. The full variable domain, its missing parts supplied by reference TRBV9 and TRBJ2-6, is DSGVTQTPKHLITATGQRVTLRCSPRSGDLSVYWYQQSLDQGLQFLIQYYNGEERAKGNILERFSAQQFPDLHSELNLSSLELGDSALYFCASSATSGGSSGANVLTFGAGSRLTVL.

At least ten counts were recorded for this clonotype. This chain connects TRBV6-2 or TRBV6-3 to TRBJ1-5, with TRBD1 matching 7 bases. CDR3 size: 15 residues. V shed 7 bases, J shed 5 bases, and the junction held 11 bases outside the gene matches. Germline V gives CDR1 MNHEY, CDR2 SVGEGT. The CDR3 spells CASTPIDRDHQPQHF. The CDR3, as DNA: TGTGCCAGCACACCCATCGACAGGGATCATCAGCCCCAGCATTTT.

This clonotype was seen repeatedly, ten times or more. The gene calls are TRBV13 and TRBJ2-7; 9 bases align to TRBD2. Germline CDR1 reads PRHDT; CDR2 reads FYEKMQ (reference sequence). With 1 base clipped from V and 6 bases from J, the junction kept 4 bases outside the gene matches. This CDR3 is 14 amino acids long. CDR3 protein: CASSLVVAGVEQYF. The CDR3 nucleotides are TGTGCCAGCAGCTTAGTTGTAGCGGGAGTCGAGCAGTACTTC.

This clonotype was picked up a small number of times. A read error may explain this, as a much larger clone is one base away. The chain joins TRBV29-1 to TRBJ2-1; no clear D gene. The V end lost 4 bases, the J end lost 5 bases, and 3 bases lay between the germline ends. CDR1 is SQVTM, CDR2 ANQGSEA, per germline. The CDR3 extends over 10 amino acids. CDR3 nucleotides: TGCAGCGTTGGGCACAATGAGCAGTTCTTC. Its translation is CSVGHNEQFF.

Ten or more counts support this clonotype. This chain joins TRBV7-2 and TRBJ2-7; the D gene is possibly TRBD2 (6 bases). Deletions cut 6 bases from V and 3 bases from J, with 15 bases between. CDR3 size: 14 residues. From germline, CDR1 is SGHTA and CDR2 FQGNSA. Here the CDR3 reads CASSASPGDYEQYF. The CDR3 DNA reads TGTGCCAGCAGTGCCTCCCCGGGGGACTACGAGCAGTACTTC.

This clonotype was observed at least ten times. The rearrangement links TRBV7-9 to TRBJ1-4; D possibly corresponds to TRBD1 (5 bases). Germline assignment: CDR1 SEHNR and CDR2 FQNEAQ (reference sequence). This CDR3 has 14 amino acids. V was clipped by 1 base and J by 8 bases, with 11 bases between them. The CDR3 bases are TGTGCCAGCAGCTTAGAGGGGAGGCGGGAAAAACTGTTTTTT. Protein: CASSLEGRREKLFF.

A few counts support this clonotype. The limits of the CDR3 on the DNA are not certain, so only TCRdb's listed CDR3 is given. This chain uses TRBV12-3 or TRBV12-4 with TRBJ2-3; the table gives TRBD1 as D, unverified against the DNA. The CDR3 is 16 residues long, ends included. CDR3 loop: CASSSSDTFSTDTQYF.

This clonotype has more than one count but fewer than ten. The rearrangement uses TRBV29-1 and TRBJ2-7, with a tentative D call TRBD1 (5 bases). CDR3 size: 13 residues. Germline V CDR1 and CDR2: SQVTM, ANQGSEA. V was cut by 4 bases and J by 4 bases, with 14 bases left in between. The CDR3 loop is CSVVRTGPYEQYF. The DNA of the CDR3 is TGCAGCGTTGTACGAACAGGACCTTACGAGCAGTACTTC.

This chain uses TRBV20-1 with TRBJ2-2; TRBD1 matches 11 bases. V shed 1 base, J shed 6 bases, and the junction held 10 bases outside the gene matches. Looked up from germline, CDR1 is DFQATT and CDR2 is SNEGSKA (reference sequence). This CDR3 spans 17 amino acids. CDR3 nucleotide sequence: TGCAGTGCTAGAGCTGGACAGGGGGCTACACGGGCCGGGGAGCTGTTTTTT. This encodes CSARAGQGATRAGELFF.

This clonotype was observed a few times. The chain employs TRBV7-9 and TRBJ1-5, with D maybe TRBD1 (5 bases). This CDR3 is built from 15 residues. Trimming removed 5 bases at V and 2 bases at J, with 13 bases between. The V gene's germline CDR1 is SEHNR and CDR2 FQNEAQ (reference sequence). This CDR3 is CASSGKGIGNQPQHF. CDR3 nucleotide sequence: TGTGCCAGCAGCGGGAAGGGGATAGGCAATCAGCCCCAGCATTTT.

This clonotype appeared a few times. The chain carries TRBV2 and TRBJ1-4, with D tentatively TRBD1 (5 bases). This CDR3 has 14 amino acids. CDR1 is SNHLY, CDR2 FYNNEI, per germline. V dropped 5 bases and J dropped 6 bases, with 13 bases sitting between them. The CDR3 DNA sequence: TGTGCCAGCAGTCTTCAGGGCGCGGATGAAAAACTGTTTTTT. Amino acids: CASSLQGADEKLFF.

This sequence joins TRBV6-5 and TRBJ2-3; unclear D gene. Trimming pared 4 bases from V and 6 bases from J, leaving 11 bases between. This CDR3 is built from 13 residues. Germline V CDR1 and CDR2: MNHEY, SVGAGI. The CDR3 sequence: CASSFDPRDTQYF. The CDR3 DNA reads TGTGCCAGCAGTTTTGATCCGAGGGATACGCAGTATTTT.

This clonotype was counted ten times or more. J is TRBJ2-1 and V is TRBV12-3 or TRBV12-4; no clear D. V gave up 8 bases and J gave up 8 bases, with 10 bases separating them. The CDR3 covers 11 residues. CDR3 sequence: CASREVHEQFF. The CDR3 DNA reads TGTGCCAGCCGCGAGGTGCATGAGCAGTTCTTC.

As to this clonotype: A clone one base away is much larger, so this may be a read error. The V call is TRBV28, the J call TRBJ2-7, with 7 bases aligning to TRBD1. The germline V gene encodes CDR1 MDHEN and CDR2 SYDVKM. CDR3 length equals 16 residues. In DNA, the CDR3 is TGTGCCAGCAGTACGATTGGGACAGCTTCTCTTTACGAGCGGTACTTC. This translates into CASSTIGTASLYERYF.

This clonotype was recorded many times. The chain combines TRBV7-2 with TRBJ1-1; 8 positions agree with TRBD1. The ends lost 1 base at V and 0 bases at J; junction bases unmatched: 1. The CDR3 has 15 residues. CDR1 is SGHTA and CDR2 is FQGNSA in the germline V gene. The CDR3 spells CASSLVRGLNTEAFF. The CDR3 DNA reads as TGTGCCAGCAGCTTAGTCAGGGGGCTGAACACTGAAGCTTTCTTT.

The chain uses TRBV6-1 and TRBJ2-2; D call uncertain. This CDR3 is built from 15 residues. Trimming shortened V by 1 base and J by 2 bases, and 8 bases separated the two germline ends. In germline, CDR1 is MNHNS, CDR2 SASEGT. Here the CDR3 reads CASSEVTDNTGELFF. As DNA, the CDR3 is TGTGCCAGCAGTGAAGTGACTGACAACACCGGGGAGCTGTTTTTT.

This clonotype was observed at least ten times. This chain links TRBV7-2 with TRBJ1-4; D unclear. Germline values: CDR1 SGHTA, CDR2 FQGNSA. The CDR3 spans 13 residues. V was clipped by 2 bases and J by 7 bases, with 8 bases between them. The CDR3 region is CASSLRRVEKLFF. In DNA, the CDR3 is TGTGCCAGCAGCTTACGGAGGGTTGAAAAACTGTTTTTT.

This clonotype appeared many times. This sequence joins TRBV4-3 and TRBJ2-2; TRBD2 aligns across 7 bases. Per the germline V gene, CDR1 is LGHNA and CDR2 is YSLEER. V lost 0 bases to trimming and J lost 6 bases; unmatched junction nucleotides: 4. The CDR3 covers 15 residues. CDR3 sequence: CASSQDTGGSGELFF. DNA of the CDR3: TGCGCCAGCAGCCAAGATACGGGGGGATCCGGGGAGCTGTTTTTT.

This clonotype came up a few times. V gene TRBV11-2 combines with J gene TRBJ2-3; 8 bases align to TRBD1. The germline CDR1 and CDR2 sequences are SGHAT and FQNNGV. The J segment lost 3 bases and the V segment lost 5 bases, leaving 10 bases of the junction unmatched. CDR3 length equals 16 residues. CDR3 amino acids: CASSPTGQGATDTQYF. The DNA of the CDR3 is TGTGCCAGCAGCCCCACCGGGCAGGGGGCAACAGATACGCAGTATTTT. Supplemented by reference TRBV11-2 and TRBJ2-3, the full variable domain reads EAGVAQSPRYKIIEKRQSVAFWCNPISGHATLYWYQQILGQGPKLLIQFQNNGVVDDSQLPKDRFSAERLKGVDSTLKIQPAKLEDSAVYLCASSPTGQGATDTQYFGPGTRLTVL.

This clonotype has ten or more counts. V usage is TRBV3-1 and J usage is TRBJ2-7; D is tentatively TRBD1 or TRBD2 (5 bases each). The CDR3 sequence is 15 residues long. Germline V lookup: CDR1 LGHDT, CDR2 YNNKEL (reference sequence). Trimming pared 2 bases from V and 6 bases from J, leaving 17 bases between. CDR3 residues: CASSQTRGSPGEQYF. CDR3 DNA: TGTGCCAGCAGCCAAACGAGGGGCTCCCCAGGCGAGCAGTACTTC.

This chain uses TRBV29-1 with TRBJ1-5, with TRBD1 matching 7 bases. Germline trimming cut 6 bases from V and 6 bases from J; bases unmatched to any gene: 5. Germline CDR1 and CDR2: SQVTM and ANQGSEA. The CDR3 spans 12 residues. This chain's CDR3 is CSVRDSGQPQHF. The CDR3 coding sequence is TGCAGCGTCCGGGACAGCGGTCAGCCCCAGCATTTT.

The sample holds a few counts of this clonotype. The gene calls are TRBV12-3 or TRBV12-4 and TRBJ2-1, with 11 bases lining up with TRBD2. The CDR3 sequence is 15 residues long. V was clipped by 6 bases and J by 5 bases; unmatched bases: 6. DNA of the CDR3: TGTGCCAGCAGAACCGGGACTAGCGGAAACAATGAGCAGTTCTTC. Translated, it gives CASRTGTSGNNEQFF.